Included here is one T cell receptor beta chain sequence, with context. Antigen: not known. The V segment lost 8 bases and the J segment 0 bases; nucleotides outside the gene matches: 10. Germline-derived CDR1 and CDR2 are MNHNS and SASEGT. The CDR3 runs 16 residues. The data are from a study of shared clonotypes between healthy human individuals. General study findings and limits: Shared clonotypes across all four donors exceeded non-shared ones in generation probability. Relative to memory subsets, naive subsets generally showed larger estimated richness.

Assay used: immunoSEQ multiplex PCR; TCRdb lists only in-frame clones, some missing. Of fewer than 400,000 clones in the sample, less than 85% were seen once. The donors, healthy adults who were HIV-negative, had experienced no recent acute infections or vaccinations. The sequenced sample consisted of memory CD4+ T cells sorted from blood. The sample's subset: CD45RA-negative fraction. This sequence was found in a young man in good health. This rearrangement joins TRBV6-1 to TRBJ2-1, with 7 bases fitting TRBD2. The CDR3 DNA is TGTGCCAGCGGTGGGCCCGGGACTAACTCCTACAATGAGCAGTTCTTC. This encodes CASGGPGTNSYNEQFF.